Listed here is a single T cell receptor (beta chain). As yet, its antigen is unknown. Method: immunoSEQ multiplex PCR; TCRdb's copy keeps in-frame clones and lacks some. Of 150,000 or so clones in the sample, over 80% were seen once. Germline CDR1 and CDR2: LNHDA and SQIVND (reference sequence). The CDR3 runs 16 residues. The V and J ends lost 3 bases and 1 base respectively, with 15 bases between them. This specimen belongs to a study of T cell responses to AZD1222 COVID-19 vaccine. In the study overall: Some second doses came at about 4 weeks and others at about 12 weeks; these were pooled.

Study observations and caveats: Baseline testing showed seropositivity in only six AZD1222 recipients.

The V call is TRBV19, the J call TRBJ1-2; D gene uncertain. The sequencing used peripheral blood, collected on day 0 of AZD1222 vaccination. This receptor was identified in an adult in good health. The CDR3 DNA reads as TGTGCCAGTAGTATTTACTTGTCAATTGGTAACTATGGCTACACCTTC. Amino acid sequence: CASSIYLSIGNYGYTF.